This passage covers 18 T cell receptor beta chains from one sample sequenced in a study of Ad26.COV2.S vaccination and SARS-CoV-2 variants. Indicated treatment: over 15 received Ad26.COV2.S at low or high dose, single or two shots; five or six received placebo; per-sample allocation not given. Sampling was done on day 63 after the first vaccine or placebo injection. Profiling relied on immunoSEQ multiplex PCR, and the TCRdb table lists in-frame clones only, not all of them. The sample records approximately 480,000 clones, around 90% being singletons. Sequencing was performed on peripheral blood, taken in a trial of Ad26.COV2.S vaccine versus placebo. These receptors all stem from a person between 18 and 60 years old who received the Ad26.COV2.S COVID-19 vaccine or a placebo.

The chain carries TRBV5-5 and TRBJ2-7; D is uncertain. The CDR3 totals 15 residues. Deletions cut 0 bases from V and 3 bases from J, with 13 bases between. Germline V gene lookup returns CDR1 SGHKS and CDR2 YYEKEE (reference sequence). The CDR3 is CASSLGAVLVYEQYF. In nucleotides, the CDR3 is TGTGCCAGCAGCTTGGGAGCCGTACTTGTCTACGAGCAGTACTTC.

The chain uses TRBV11-1 and TRBJ1-6; 7 nucleotides align to TRBD1. V gave up 4 bases and J gave up 6 bases; unmatched junction bases: 6. Germline V lookup: CDR1 SGHAT, CDR2 FQDESV (reference sequence). The CDR3 loop spans 15 amino acids. This CDR3 is CASSYGQAFNSPLHF. CDR3 DNA: TGTGCCAGCAGCTACGGACAGGCCTTTAATTCACCCCTCCACTTT.

V gene TRBV7-9 combines with J gene TRBJ2-1; 16 bases fit TRBD2. CDR1 is SEHNR, CDR2 FQNEAQ, per germline (reference sequence). J gave up 15 bases and V 5 bases, and 13 bases lay outside the gene matches. The CDR3 totals 16 residues. The CDR3 coding sequence is TGTGCCAGCAGCCAACATTCCCCGGGACTAGCGGGAGGGGGGTTCTTC. Translated: CASSQHSPGLAGGGFF.

The chain links TRBV25-1 to TRBJ2-5, with 10 bases lining up with TRBD1. The CDR3 contains 14 residues. CDR1 MGHDK and CDR2 SYGVNS come from the germline V gene. The V and J ends lost 8 bases and 4 bases, in that order; junction bases with no gene match: 7. The CDR3 loop reads CASAGTGVSETQYF. DNA of the CDR3: TGTGCCAGCGCCGGGACAGGGGTGTCAGAGACCCAGTACTTC.

The rearrangement uses TRBV25-1 and TRBJ1-4; the D is unclear. Trimming removed 3 bases from V and 4 bases from J, with 15 bases in between. CDR1 and CDR2 from the germline V gene are MGHDK and SYGVNS. This CDR3 contains 16 residues. DNA of the CDR3: TGTGCCAGCAGTGAGTTCCACACCGCGGGTAATGAAAAACTGTTTTTT. This translates into CASSEFHTAGNEKLFF.

The V gene is TRBV5-5, the J gene TRBJ2-1; 8 bases match TRBD2. The CDR3 runs 17 residues. The ends lost 5 bases at V and 7 bases at J; junction bases unmatched: 17. Looked up from germline, CDR1 is SGHKS and CDR2 is YYEKEE (reference sequence). The CDR3 spells CASSTQVAGRGANEQFF. CDR3 DNA: TGTGCCAGCAGTACTCAGGTAGCGGGGCGAGGGGCGAATGAGCAGTTCTTC. Full variable domain (remainder filled in from reference TRBV5-5 and TRBJ2-1): DAGVTQSPTHLIKTRGQQVTLRCSPISGHKSVSWYQQVLGQGPQFIFQYYEKEERGRGNFPDRFSARQFPNYSSELNVNALLLGDSALYLCASSTQVAGRGANEQFFGPGTRLTVL.

Here the CDR3 reads CASSRDPGSGEQYF. The CDR3 DNA reads TGTGCCAGCAGCCGCGACCCGGGGTCGGGGGAGCAGTACTTC. V is TRBV28 and J is TRBJ2-7, with a possible D match to TRBD2 (5 bases). The CDR3 is made up of 14 amino acids. Trimming took 6 bases from V and 7 from J, leaving 19 bases between them. CDR1 MDHEN and CDR2 SYDVKM come from the germline V gene.

This clone has a single count. J is TRBJ2-3 and V is TRBV27; D perhaps matches TRBD2 (6 bases). Germline assignment: CDR1 MNHEY and CDR2 SMNVEV (reference sequence). The germline V and J ends were trimmed by 9 bases and 1 base, with 8 bases remaining between them. The CDR3 runs 12 residues. CDR3 sequence: CASWEGTDTQYF. Written as DNA, the CDR3 is TGTGCCAGTTGGGAGGGCACAGATACGCAGTATTTT.

V is TRBV28 and J is TRBJ2-5; D possibly corresponds to TRBD1 (6 bases). The CDR3 contains 17 residues. Germline CDR1 MDHEN, CDR2 SYDVKM. Trimming stripped 10 bases from V and 5 bases from J, with 29 bases between. CDR3 region: CATSHRVAGSSRETQYF. CDR3 coding DNA: TGTGCCACCTCGCACAGGGTCGCAGGGAGTTCGCGGGAGACCCAGTACTTC.

V is TRBV7-2 and J is TRBJ2-7, with D uncertain. Per germline, CDR1 SGHTA and CDR2 FQGNSA. Deletions cut 6 bases from V and 5 bases from J, with 20 bases between. The CDR3 covers 15 residues. CDR3 sequence: CASSLANFGFNEQYF. Written as DNA, the CDR3 is TGTGCCAGCAGTCTGGCGAATTTCGGTTTCAACGAGCAGTACTTC.

This clone was seen a single time. The chain employs TRBV11-3 and TRBJ1-1; 8 bases agree with TRBD1. This CDR3 has 15 residues. J was trimmed by 6 bases and V by 5 bases; bases with no gene match: 11. CDR1 is SGHNT, CDR2 YENEEA, per germline. The CDR3 reads CASSLAGTGSAEAFF. The CDR3 DNA reads as TGTGCCAGCAGCCTCGCAGGGACAGGTTCGGCTGAAGCTTTCTTT.

The CDR3 sequence: CASTTPGLRFGYTF. The CDR3 DNA is TGTGCCAGTACAACCCCGGGACTTAGATTTGGCTACACCTTC. The chain has TRBV19 and TRBJ1-2, with D maybe TRBD1 (5 bases). The CDR3 extends over 14 amino acids. V dropped 7 bases and J dropped 7 bases, with 19 bases sitting between them. CDR1 and CDR2 from the germline V gene are LNHDA and SQIVND (reference sequence). The whole variable domain, filled in from reference TRBV19 and TRBJ1-2, reads DGGITQSPKYLFRKEGQNVTLSCEQNLNHDAMYWYRQDPGQGLRLIYYSQIVNDFQKGDIAEGYSVSREKKESFPLTVTSAQKNPTAFYLCASTTPGLRFGYTFGSGTRLTVV.

This clone was counted a single time. The chain carries TRBV28 and TRBJ2-7; 14 nucleotides align to TRBD2. V lost 5 bases and J lost 11; bases outside the gene matches: 14. Germline V gene lookup returns CDR1 MDHEN and CDR2 SYDVKM. The CDR3 loop spans 16 amino acids. In DNA form, the CDR3 reads TGTGCCAGCAGTGAAACCTCCGGACTAGCGGGAGGCCAGGAGTACTTC. Translating it yields CASSETSGLAGGQEYF.

The rearrangement joins TRBV6-6 to TRBJ2-4; 9 bases are shared with TRBD2. The germline V gene encodes CDR1 MNHNY and CDR2 SVGAGI (reference sequence). The V gene end was trimmed by 2 bases and the J gene end by 8 bases; junction bases not matched to a gene: 10. This CDR3 comprises 16 residues. The CDR3 is CASSYLAGGPGHIQYF. CDR3 coding DNA: TGTGCCAGCAGTTACCTGGCGGGAGGGCCGGGGCACATTCAGTACTTC.

The CDR3 DNA reads TGTGCCAGCAGTCCCCGACAGTGGGGTCAGCCCCAGCATTTT. As protein: CASSPRQWGQPQHF. The rearrangement uses TRBV28 and TRBJ1-5; perhaps TRBD1 as D (5 bases). The length of the CDR3 is 14 residues. The V end was cut by 5 bases, the J end by 6 bases, with 14 bases between. CDR1 MDHEN and CDR2 SYDVKM come from the germline V gene. The full variable domain, with the rest looked up from reference TRBV28 and TRBJ1-5, is DVKVTQSSRYLVKRTGEKVFLECVQDMDHENMFWYRQDPGLGLRLIYFSYDVKMKEKGDIPEGYSVSREKKERFSLILESASTNQTSMYLCASSPRQWGQPQHFGDGTRLSIL.

The genes are TRBV6-2 or TRBV6-3 and TRBJ2-2; possible D gene TRBD1, 5 bases. Germline V lookup: CDR1 MNHEY, CDR2 SVGEGT. The CDR3 is 14 amino acids. Trimming removed 6 bases at V and 6 bases at J, with 14 bases between. CDR3 nucleotide sequence: TGTGCCAGCAGCCCGACCCCAGGGTCCGGGGAGCTGTTTTTT. This sequence encodes CASSPTPGSGELFF.

This clone has only a few counts. This sample includes further DNA sequences coding for the same CDR3. The genes are TRBV12-3 or TRBV12-4 and TRBJ1-1; D unresolved. This CDR3 is 13 amino acids long. Trimming shortened V by 1 base and J by 0 bases, and 3 bases separated the two germline ends. The CDR3 DNA reads TGTGCCAGCAGTTTAGGTCTGAACACTGAAGCTTTCTTT. This sequence encodes CASSLGLNTEAFF.

The V call is TRBV19, the J call TRBJ2-3, with 13 bases matching TRBD2. CDR3 size: 17 residues. Germline V gene sequence: CDR1 LNHDA, CDR2 SQIVND (reference sequence). J gave up 3 bases and V 3 bases, and 6 bases lay outside the gene matches. CDR3 region: CASSMLTSGRLTDTQYF. The DNA of the CDR3 is TGTGCCAGTAGTATGCTGACTAGCGGGAGGTTAACAGATACGCAGTATTTT.